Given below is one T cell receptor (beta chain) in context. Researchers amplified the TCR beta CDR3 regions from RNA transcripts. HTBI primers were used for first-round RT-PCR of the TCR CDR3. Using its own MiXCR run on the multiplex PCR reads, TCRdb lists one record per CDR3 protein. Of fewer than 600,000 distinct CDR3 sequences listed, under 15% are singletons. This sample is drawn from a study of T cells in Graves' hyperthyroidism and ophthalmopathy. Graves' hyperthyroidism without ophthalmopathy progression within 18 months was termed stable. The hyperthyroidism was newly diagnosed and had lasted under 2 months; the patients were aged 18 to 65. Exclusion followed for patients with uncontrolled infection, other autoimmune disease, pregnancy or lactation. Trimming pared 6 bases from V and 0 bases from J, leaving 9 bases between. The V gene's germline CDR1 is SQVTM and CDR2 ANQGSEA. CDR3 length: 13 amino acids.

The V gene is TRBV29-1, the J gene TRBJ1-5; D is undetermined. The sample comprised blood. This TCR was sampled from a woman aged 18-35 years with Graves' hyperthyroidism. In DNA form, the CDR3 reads TGCAGCGTCGCCTGGGATAGCAATCAGCCCCAGCATTTT. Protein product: CSVAWDSNQPQHF.